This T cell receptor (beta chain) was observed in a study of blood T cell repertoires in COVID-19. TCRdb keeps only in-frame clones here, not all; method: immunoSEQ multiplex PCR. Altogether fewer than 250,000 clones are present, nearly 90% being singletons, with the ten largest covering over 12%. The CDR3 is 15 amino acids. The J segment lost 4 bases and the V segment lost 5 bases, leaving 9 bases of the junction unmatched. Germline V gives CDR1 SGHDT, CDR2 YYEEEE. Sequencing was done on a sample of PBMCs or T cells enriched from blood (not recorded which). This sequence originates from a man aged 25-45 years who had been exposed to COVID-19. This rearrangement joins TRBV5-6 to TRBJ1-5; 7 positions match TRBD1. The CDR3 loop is CASSFGGQTNQPQHF. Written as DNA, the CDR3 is TGTGCCAGCAGTTTTGGGGGACAGACGAATCAGCCCCAGCATTTT.